This is a list of T cell receptor beta chains from one sample in a study of blood T cell dynamics during melanoma immunotherapy. The data were produced by immunoSEQ multiplex PCR, yet TCRdb's version contains in-frame clones alone and is incomplete. The table shows 16,000 or so clones, with approximately 81% occurring only once. Sequencing was performed on blood, taken from a patient treated with checkpoint blockade. The receptors were sampled from a human donor with melanoma. Both conserved end residues are part of each CDR3. Fields, in order: clone size, J gene, D gene, V gene, CDR3 protein, CDR3 DNA. A D gene is named only where the DNA matches it firmly. A row's size may be missing; if present it is once, few, many or a size class.

. TRBJ2-7 TRBD1 TRBV29-1 CSAKPGTGIYEQYF TGCAGCGCAAAACCCGGGACAGGGATCTACGAGCAGTACTTC
. TRBJ1-6 . TRBV9 CASSVVGGDSPLHF TGTGCCAGCAGCGTAGTGGGGGGAGACTCACCCCTCCACTTT
. TRBJ1-5 . TRBV19 CASSILADQPQHF TGTGCCAGTAGTATACTGGCGGATCAGCCCCAGCATTTT
. TRBJ2-1 . TRBV5-1 CASSPQGPANEQFF TGCGCCAGCAGCCCACAGGGACCCGCCAATGAGCAGTTCTTC
. TRBJ2-3 . TRBV7-8 CASSLGGGTQYTDTQYF TGTGCCAGCAGCTTAGGGGGCGGGACCCAATACACAGATACGCAGTATTTT
once TRBJ2-1 . TRBV4-1 CASSPGTLPLGYNEQFF TGCGCCAGCAGCCCGGGGACACTCCCCTTAGGCTACAATGAGCAGTTCTTC
few TRBJ2-4 TRBD1 TRBV5-5 CASSSWTGGKNIQYF TGTGCCAGCAGCTCCTGGACAGGGGGCAAAAACATTCAGTACTTC
. TRBJ2-3 TRBD1 TRBV7-2 CASSAQQGLRADTQYF TGTGCCAGCAGCGCTCAACAGGGGCTTAGGGCAGATACGCAGTATTTT
few TRBJ1-1 . TRBV7-9 CASNRDTEAFF TGTGCCAGCAACAGAGACACTGAAGCTTTCTTT
. TRBJ2-7 TRBD1 TRBV5-7 CASRRTGSSYEQYF TGTGCCAGCAGAAGGACAGGGAGCTCCTACGAGCAGTACTTC
. TRBJ2-1 TRBD1 TRBV6-5 CASSYTGGDYNEQFF TGTGCCAGCAGTTACACAGGGGGCGACTACAATGAGCAGTTCTTC
. TRBJ1-1 . TRBV2 CAREPGQSDTEAFF TGTGCCAGAGAGCCAGGACAGTCGGACACTGAAGCTTTCTTT
once TRBJ2-5 TRBD2 TRBV7-8 CASVKAGGRQTQYF TGTGCCAGTGTAAAAGCGGGGGGGCGTCAGACCCAGTACTTC
. TRBJ2-5 . TRBV11-3 CASGSGDGQETQYF TGTGCCAGCGGCTCGGGGGATGGTCAAGAGACCCAGTACTTC
once TRBJ1-4 . TRBV6-1 CASRATGMGREKLFF TGTGCCAGCAGAGCAACAGGCATGGGGCGTGAAAAACTGTTTTTT
. TRBJ2-1 . TRBV7-9 CASSPRNEQFF TGTGCCAGCAGCCCCCGCAATGAGCAGTTCTTC
. TRBJ2-1 . TRBV13 CASSLYREQFF TGTGCCAGCAGCTTATATCGGGAGCAGTTCTTC
. TRBJ2-7 TRBD1 TRBV6-6 CASSPRGQAYEQYF TGTGCCAGCAGTCCCCGCGGACAGGCCTACGAGCAGTACTTC
. TRBJ1-3 . TRBV27 CASSLGRPILGNTIYF TGTGCCAGCAGTCTCGGACGGCCGATTCTTGGAAACACCATATATTTT
. TRBJ2-7 . TRBV27 CASSLTRTDYEQYF TGTGCCAGCAGTTTAACCCGGACAGACTACGAGCAGTACTTC
. TRBJ2-2 . TRBV18 CASSPSGVNTGELFF TGTGCCAGCTCACCATCCGGGGTAAACACCGGGGAGCTGTTTTTT
. TRBJ2-5 . TRBV19 CASSILLRKETQYF TGTGCCAGTAGTATTTTACTTCGTAAGGAGACCCAGTACTTC
. TRBJ1-3 . TRBV6-5 CASRAGNTIYF TGTGCCAGCAGGGCTGGAAACACCATATATTTT
. TRBJ2-7 TRBD2 TRBV7-2 CASSLTSGGYEQYF TGTGCCAGCAGCTTGACTAGCGGGGGGTACGAGCAGTACTTC
. TRBJ1-1 TRBD1 TRBV6-4 CASAPTGGANTEAFF TGTGCCAGCGCCCCAACAGGGGGCGCGAACACTGAAGCTTTCTTT
. TRBJ1-5 . TRBV19 CASSLNSNQPQHF TGTGCCAGTAGTTTGAATAGCAATCAGCCCCAGCATTTT
. TRBJ2-7 . TRBV5-1 CASSLASAPYEQYF TGCGCCAGCAGCTTAGCCAGCGCGCCCTACGAGCAGTACTTC
. TRBJ2-3 TRBD2 TRBV30 CAWSQGLAGMDTQYF TGTGCCTGGAGCCAGGGGCTAGCGGGGATGGATACGCAGTATTTT
. TRBJ2-7 TRBD1 TRBV28 CASRDRGISYEQYF TGTGCCAGCAGGGACAGGGGGATCTCCTACGAGCAGTACTTC
. TRBJ2-1 TRBD1 TRBV4-2 CASSQERTGKIYNEQFF TGTGCCAGCAGCCAAGAGAGGACAGGGAAAATATACAATGAGCAGTTCTTC
. TRBJ2-3 TRBD2 TRBV7-9 CASSLVAGGTDTQYF TGTGCCAGCAGCTTAGTCGCGGGGGGGACAGATACGCAGTATTTT
. TRBJ1-4 . TRBV5-1 CASSLRGGNEKLFF TGCGCCAGCAGCTTGCGAGGAGGGAATGAAAAACTGTTTTTT
. TRBJ1-1 TRBD1 TRBV5-5 CASSPRQGLNTEAFF TGTGCCAGCAGCCCACGACAGGGACTGAACACTGAAGCTTTCTTT
. TRBJ2-3 TRBD1 TRBV27 CASSLWGQGTDTQYF TGTGCCAGCAGTTTATGGGGACAGGGTACAGATACGCAGTATTTT
. TRBJ2-5 TRBD2 TRBV19 CASSFQAGGLQETQYF TGTGCCAGTAGTTTTCAAGCGGGGGGGCTCCAAGAGACCCAGTACTTC